The entry below describes one TCR beta chain. The record originates from a study of T cell changes during pregnancy in multiple sclerosis. Sequencing was performed with immunoSEQ multiplex PCR; in TCRdb, only in-frame clones are kept and a portion is missing. The data contain around 100,000 clones, 75% to 95% of them seen just once; the ten biggest clones take up about 3.4%. The origin of this receptor is a female donor with multiple sclerosis, enrolled in a pregnancy study. The sequencing used peripheral blood, collected in the second trimester of pregnancy.

The CDR3 coding sequence is TGCAGCGTAAGGACAGGCCGCGAGCAGTACTTC. Translating gives CSVRTGREQYF. This chain uses TRBV29-1 with TRBJ2-5; 7 bases align to TRBD1. Judging by the DNA end, TRBJ2-7 fits better; the J call may be wrong. There are 11 residues in the CDR3. CDR1 is SQVTM, CDR2 ANQGSEA, per germline.